This TCR beta chain appears in the sequencing data of a study of T cell clonality in common variable immunodeficiency. Study-level points and caveats: Patient heterogeneity in the CVID cohort limited correlations between repertoire features and clinical complications. Fewer TCRbeta clones were shared among CVID subjects than controls.

This clone occurred many times. What it binds is unknown. The read terminates 3 residues ahead of where the CDR3 ends, so the germline J gene completes it. Germline CDR1 and CDR2: MNHEY and SVGEGT. The CDR3 extends over 14 amino acids. V shed 10 bases and J shed 2 bases, with 18 bases lying between them. Assay: immunoSEQ multiplex PCR; the TCRdb copy retains only in-frame clones and omits some. The record shows about 34,000 clones for this sample, with no singletons present. This sequence was found in a person between 18 and 75 years old in good health. V and J are TRBV6-2 or TRBV6-3 and TRBJ2-7, with D possibly TRBD1 on 6 matching bases. Specimen: peripheral blood mononuclear cells. CDR3 bases read: TGTGCCACTACCACCCCGGGACACCCCTACGAG. Its protein product is CATTTPGHPYE. The complete CDR3 sequence is CATTTPGHPYEQYF.